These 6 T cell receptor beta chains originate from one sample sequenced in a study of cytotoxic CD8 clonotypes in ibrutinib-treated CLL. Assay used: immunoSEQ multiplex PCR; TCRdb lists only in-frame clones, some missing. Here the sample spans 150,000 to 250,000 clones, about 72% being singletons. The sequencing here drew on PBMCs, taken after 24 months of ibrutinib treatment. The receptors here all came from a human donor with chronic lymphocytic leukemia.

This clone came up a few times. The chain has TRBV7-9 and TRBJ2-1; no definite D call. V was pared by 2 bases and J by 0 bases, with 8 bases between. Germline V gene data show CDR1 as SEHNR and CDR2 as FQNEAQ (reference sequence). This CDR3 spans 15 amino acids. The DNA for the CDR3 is TGTGCCAGCAGCTTACAGGAGAGCTCCTACAATGAGCAGTTCTTC. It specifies CASSLQESSYNEQFF. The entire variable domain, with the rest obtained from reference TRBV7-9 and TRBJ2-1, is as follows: DTGVSQNPRHKITKRGQNVTFRCDPISEHNRLYWYRQTLGQGPEFLTYFQNEAQLEKSRLLSDRFSAERPKGSFSTLEIQRTEQGDSAMYLCASSLQESSYNEQFFGPGTRLTVL.

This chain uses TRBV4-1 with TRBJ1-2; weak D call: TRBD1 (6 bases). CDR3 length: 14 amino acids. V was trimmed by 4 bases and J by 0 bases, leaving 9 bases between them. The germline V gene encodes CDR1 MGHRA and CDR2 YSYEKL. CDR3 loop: CASSREGANYGYTF. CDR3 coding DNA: TGCGCCAGCAGCCGAGAGGGGGCTAACTATGGCTACACCTTC.

The CDR3 here is CASSQSWGETGELFF. Written as DNA, the CDR3 is TGTGCCAGCAGTCAAAGCTGGGGGGAAACCGGGGAGCTGTTTTTT. The chain uses TRBV7-9 and TRBJ2-2, with D perhaps TRBD2 (6 bases). Between the trimmed V and J ends, which lost 6 bases and 5 bases, there was a span of 16 bases. CDR3 length: 15 residues. From germline, CDR1 is SEHNR and CDR2 FQNEAQ (reference sequence).

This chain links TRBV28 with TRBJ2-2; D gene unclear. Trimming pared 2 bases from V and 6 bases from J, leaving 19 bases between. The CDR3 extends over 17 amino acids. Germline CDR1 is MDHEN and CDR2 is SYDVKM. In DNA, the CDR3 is TGTGCCAGCAGTTTAGGGCGTTGGGGTAGCCGTGCCGGGGAGCTGTTTTTT. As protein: CASSLGRWGSRAGELFF.

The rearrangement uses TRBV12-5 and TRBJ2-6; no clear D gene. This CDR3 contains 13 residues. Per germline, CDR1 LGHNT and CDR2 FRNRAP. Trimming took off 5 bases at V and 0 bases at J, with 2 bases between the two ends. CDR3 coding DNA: TGTGCTAGTGGTAACTCTGGGGCCAACGTCCTGACTTTC. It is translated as CASGNSGANVLTF. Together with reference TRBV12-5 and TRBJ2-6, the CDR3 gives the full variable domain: DARVTQTPRHKVTEMGQEVTMRCQPILGHNTVFWYRQTMMQGLELLAYFRNRAPLDDSGMPKDRFSAEMPDATLATLKIQPSEPRDSAVYFCASGNSGANVLTFGAGSRLTVL.

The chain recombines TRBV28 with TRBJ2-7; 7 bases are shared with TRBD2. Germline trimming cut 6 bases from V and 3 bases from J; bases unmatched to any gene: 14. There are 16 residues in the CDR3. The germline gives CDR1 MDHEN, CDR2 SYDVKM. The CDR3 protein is CASRGGVSGHYYEQYF. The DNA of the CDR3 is TGTGCCAGCAGGGGGGGAGTTAGCGGGCATTACTACGAGCAGTACTTC.